A single sample gave rise to the 28 T cell receptor beta chains below, sequenced in a study of OX40 agonist ivuxolimab in advanced cancers. Library preparation employed the immunoSEQ multiplex PCR assay. Entries here come from immuneACCESS through TCRdb and include only in-frame sequences with V and J called. Some clones fail to appear in such tables; in the studies checked, an unresolved V gene covers under half of the shortfall, and the cause of the remainder is unknown. The sample table holds 13,000 to 15,000 clones, of which approximately 80% were seen once. The ten largest clones capture 25% to 35% of the sample. This material consisted of CD4+ or CD8+ T cells sorted from blood, taken in a trial of the OX40 agonist ivuxolimab. The receptors originated from an adult with an advanced solid tumor such as melanoma, head and neck, liver or kidney cancer.

Note on this clone: A much bigger clone sits one base away, suggesting this may be a read error. The rearrangement joins TRBV30 to TRBJ1-1; D gene ambiguous. Germline V gene sequence: CDR1 GTSNPN, CDR2 SVGIG (reference sequence). The CDR3 contains 11 residues. V dropped 5 bases and J dropped 0 bases, with 4 bases sitting between them. CDR3 residues: CAWVMNTEAFF. CDR3 DNA: TGTGCCTGGGTAATGAACACTGAAGCTTTCTTT.

The gene calls are TRBV5-6 and TRBJ1-1; TRBD1 might be the D (5 bases). Germline V gene sequence: CDR1 SGHDT, CDR2 YYEEEE. V was trimmed by 2 bases and J by 3 bases, leaving 17 bases between them. The CDR3 consists of 16 residues. The CDR3 protein is CASSFNQAGAHTEAFF. Written as DNA, the CDR3 is TGTGCCAGCAGCTTTAACCAGGCCGGGGCCCACACTGAAGCTTTCTTT. The complete variable domain, with remaining parts taken from reference TRBV5-6 and TRBJ1-1, reads DAGVTQSPTHLIKTRGQQVTLRCSPKSGHDTVSWYQQALGQGPQFIFQYYEEEERQRGNFPDRFSGHQFPNYSSELNVNALLLGDSALYLCASSFNQAGAHTEAFFGQGTRLTVV.

This chain connects TRBV29-1 to TRBJ2-3, with 11 bases matching TRBD2. CDR3 length: 14 amino acids. Germline CDR1 SQVTM, CDR2 ANQGSEA. CDR3 loop: CTSRLAGLTDTQYF. Written as DNA, the CDR3 is TGCACCAGCCGACTAGCGGGGCTCACGGATACGCAGTATTTT.

This clone has just a few counts. This chain joins TRBV11-2 and TRBJ2-1, with D hard to call. Germline V CDR1 and CDR2: SGHAT, FQNNGV. The CDR3 is 13 amino acids. V lost 0 bases, J lost 9 bases, and 9 bases lay in between. CDR3 bases: TGTGCCAGCAGCTTAGATTGGGGATCTGAGCAGTTCTTC. Translation: CASSLDWGSEQFF.

The chain uses TRBV13 and TRBJ2-1; TRBD2 is a possible D gene (5 bases). Germline values: CDR1 PRHDT, CDR2 FYEKMQ (reference sequence). This CDR3 contains 13 residues. Deletions cut 5 bases from V and 3 bases from J, with 8 bases between. CDR3 sequence (DNA): TGTGCCAGCAGCCCACGGGACTACAATGAGCAGTTCTTC. The encoded protein is CASSPRDYNEQFF.

The rearrangement uses TRBV4-1 and TRBJ2-7; D not resolved. The germline V gene has CDR1 MGHRA and CDR2 YSYEKL. V was cut by 0 bases and J by 0 bases, with 9 bases left in between. The CDR3 sequence is 15 residues long. This CDR3 is CASSQDAASSYEQYF. The DNA of the CDR3 is TGCGCCAGCAGCCAAGACGCGGCCAGCTCCTACGAGCAGTACTTC.

The chain couples TRBV5-1 to TRBJ2-3, with 7 bases that match TRBD1. The CDR3 is made up of 16 amino acids. Germline lookup yields CDR1 SGHRS and CDR2 YFSETQ. V lost 3 bases and J lost 4; bases outside the gene matches: 11. The CDR3 DNA sequence: TGCGCCAGCAGCTATCCGGCCGACAGGGCTTCAGATACGCAGTATTTT. It is translated as CASSYPADRASDTQYF.

This chain uses TRBV7-3 with TRBJ2-2; D gene ambiguous. The CDR3 is 13 amino acids. In germline, CDR1 is SGHTA, CDR2 FQGTGA. V was clipped by 1 base and J by 4 bases, with 4 bases between them. The CDR3 protein is CASSLMGTGELFF. The CDR3 DNA sequence: TGTGCCAGCAGCTTAATGGGCACCGGGGAGCTGTTTTTT.

The chain carries TRBV5-1 and TRBJ2-1; TRBD2 is a possible D gene (6 bases). The CDR3 consists of 14 residues. The germline V gene has CDR1 SGHRS and CDR2 YFSETQ. Between the trimmed V and J ends, which lost 4 bases and 3 bases, there was a span of 11 bases. The chain's CDR3 is CASSASSVYNEQFF. DNA of the CDR3: TGCGCCAGCAGCGCTTCTAGCGTCTACAATGAGCAGTTCTTC.

This chain connects TRBV6-1 to TRBJ1-1, with 10 nucleotides matching TRBD1. CDR1 and CDR2 (germline): MNHNS, SASEGT. V dropped 3 bases and J dropped 3; count of bases not matched to a gene: 10. The CDR3 runs 17 residues. The CDR3 spells CASSEGRDRGVDTEAFF. The CDR3 bases are TGTGCCAGCAGTGAGGGGAGGGACAGGGGCGTGGACACTGAAGCTTTCTTT.

This clone occurred once. The V call is TRBV28, the J call TRBJ1-1; D not resolved. The CDR3 is made up of 14 amino acids. V was shortened by 4 bases and J by 1 base, with 10 bases between the two germline ends. Germline loops: CDR1 MDHEN, CDR2 SYDVKM. In nucleotides, the CDR3 is TGTGCCAGCAGTTCCCCCCGGGCGAACACTGAAGCTTTCTTT. Protein sequence: CASSSPRANTEAFF.

This clone has a single count. The V call is TRBV9, the J call TRBJ2-3; D not certain. Germline loops: CDR1 SGDLS, CDR2 YYNGEE. V was trimmed by 0 bases and J by 6 bases, leaving 14 bases between them. The CDR3 sequence is 15 residues long. The CDR3: CASSVEFGSSDTQYF. In nucleotides, the CDR3 is TGTGCCAGCAGCGTAGAGTTTGGATCTTCGGATACGCAGTATTTT. The whole variable domain, remainder taken from reference TRBV9 and TRBJ2-3, is DSGVTQTPKHLITATGQRVTLRCSPRSGDLSVYWYQQSLDQGLQFLIQYYNGEERAKGNILERFSAQQFPDLHSELNLSSLELGDSALYFCASSVEFGSSDTQYFGPGTRLTVL.

The chain has TRBV5-6 and TRBJ2-1, with D possibly matching TRBD2 (5 bases). Deletions cut 3 bases from V and 8 bases from J, with 15 bases between. The CDR3 runs 14 residues. Germline CDR1 reads SGHDT; CDR2 reads YYEEEE. The CDR3 bases are TGTGCCAGCAGCTGGGAGTCCTCCGGCGATGAGCAGTTCTTC. It is translated as CASSWESSGDEQFF.

The chain joins TRBV5-1 to TRBJ2-3; 13 positions match TRBD2. CDR1 is SGHRS, CDR2 YFSETQ, per germline. V lost 3 bases to trimming and J lost 3 bases; unmatched junction nucleotides: 7. This CDR3 has 17 amino acids. Here the CDR3 reads CASSYLGLAGVTDTQYF. The CDR3 nucleotides read TGCGCCAGCAGCTACTTAGGACTAGCGGGAGTAACAGATACGCAGTATTTT.

This chain uses TRBV2 with TRBJ1-1, with 11 bases matching TRBD1. The CDR3 contains 14 residues. V was pared by 6 bases and J by 5 bases, with 5 bases of the junction left unmatched. CDR1 is SNHLY, CDR2 FYNNEI, per germline. CDR3 region: CASRWDRGVTEAFF. The DNA for the CDR3 is TGTGCCAGCAGGTGGGACAGGGGGGTTACTGAAGCTTTCTTT.

The rearrangement joins TRBV27 to TRBJ2-7; 8 bases are a match to TRBD1. The CDR3 length is 14 residues. The germline CDR1 and CDR2 sequences are MNHEY and SMNVEV (reference sequence). J was trimmed by 6 bases and V by 6 bases; bases with no gene match: 10. The CDR3 DNA follows: TGTGCCAGCAGGAACCGGGACAGGCCTCGCGAGCAGTACTTC. It specifies CASRNRDRPREQYF.

This clone was seen only once. The chain is built from TRBV4-1 and TRBJ2-4; no clear D. The CDR3 consists of 11 residues. V gave up 3 bases and J gave up 5 bases, with 2 bases separating them. CDR1 and CDR2 from the germline V gene are MGHRA and YSYEKL. The CDR3 sequence is CASSQQNIQYF. CDR3 bases: TGCGCCAGCAGCCAGCAAAACATTCAGTACTTC.

The chain employs TRBV5-1 and TRBJ2-7; 15 nucleotides line up with TRBD2. Germline V gives CDR1 SGHRS, CDR2 YFSETQ. The CDR3 contains 17 residues. The junction had 6 bases not matched to a gene; V was cut back by 0 bases and J by 5 bases. In DNA, the CDR3 is TGCGCCAGCAGCTTGGCCGGACTAGCGGGAGGGCTAAACGAGCAGTACTTC. It encodes CASSLAGLAGGLNEQYF.

The chain combines TRBV7-2 with TRBJ1-5, with D possibly being TRBD1 (5 bases). Germline CDR1 and CDR2: SGHTA and FQGNSA. The CDR3 is 15 residues long. The V end was cut by 1 base, the J end by 7 bases, with 14 bases between. CDR3 sequence (DNA): TGTGCCAGCAGCTTAGTGTGGGGCGAAGGACAGCCCCAGCATTTT. Protein sequence: CASSLVWGEGQPQHF.

J is TRBJ2-2 and V is TRBV7-9, with TRBD2 matching 9 bases. Germline CDR1 and CDR2: SEHNR and FQNEAQ (reference sequence). This CDR3 comprises 16 residues. J was trimmed by 4 bases and V by 0 bases; bases with no gene match: 3. CDR3 region: CASSLATSGATGELFF. The CDR3 bases are TGTGCCAGCAGCTTAGCGACTAGCGGAGCCACCGGGGAGCTGTTTTTT.

This chain links TRBV27 with TRBJ2-1; a possible D gene is TRBD1 (6 bases). V lost 3 bases, J lost 7 bases, and 13 bases lay in between. Germline CDR1 MNHEY, CDR2 SMNVEV (reference sequence). There are 14 residues in the CDR3. The DNA for the CDR3 is TGTGCCAGCAGTTTCTGGGGGCTGGGGAATGAGCAGTTCTTC. Residues: CASSFWGLGNEQFF.

The chain combines TRBV6-5 with TRBJ2-3, with D maybe TRBD1 (5 bases). With 4 bases removed from V and 0 bases from J, the gap between germline ends came to 8 bases. The CDR3 runs 14 residues. CDR1 and CDR2 from the germline V gene are MNHEY and SVGAGI. The CDR3 nucleotides are TGTGCCAGCAGTTCAGGGTCTAGCACAGATACGCAGTATTTT. Translating gives CASSSGSSTDTQYF.

The CDR3 is CASSQDASSGNWEQYF. The CDR3 DNA follows: TGCGCCAGCAGCCAAGACGCGTCCAGCGGGAATTGGGAGCAGTACTTC. The rearrangement links TRBV4-1 to TRBJ2-5; TRBD2 matches 7 bases. This CDR3 has 16 amino acids. The trim removed 0 bases at V and 11 bases at J, leaving 15 bases unmatched. Per germline, CDR1 MGHRA and CDR2 YSYEKL.

The rearrangement joins TRBV11-2 to TRBJ2-7; D is undetermined. V shed 2 bases and J shed 0 bases, with 8 bases lying between them. Germline V gene lookup returns CDR1 SGHAT and CDR2 FQNNGV. The CDR3 covers 14 residues. The CDR3 sequence: CASSLFSFSYEQYF. In DNA form, the CDR3 reads TGTGCCAGCAGCTTATTCAGCTTCTCCTACGAGCAGTACTTC.

CDR3 bases: TGTGCCAGCAGTGAGTGGGGGTCCCAGCCCCAGCATTTT. Protein sequence: CASSEWGSQPQHF. This chain connects TRBV6-1 to TRBJ1-5; tentative D call: TRBD1 (5 bases). Germline CDR1 and CDR2: MNHNS and SASEGT. V dropped 3 bases and J dropped 7 bases, with 10 bases sitting between them. The CDR3 consists of 13 residues.

The chain links TRBV9 to TRBJ1-3; D is undetermined. Germline V CDR1 and CDR2: SGDLS, YYNGEE. The CDR3 consists of 14 residues. The germline V and J ends were trimmed by 4 bases and 2 bases, with 10 bases remaining between them. The CDR3 bases are TGTGCCAGCAGCTTCACTAGGGCTGGAAACACCATATATTTT. This gives the protein CASSFTRAGNTIYF.

The rearrangement joins TRBV29-1 to TRBJ2-7, with TRBD2 identical over 14 bases. V was pared by 3 bases and J by 9 bases, with 13 bases of the junction left unmatched. The CDR3 contains 16 residues. Germline assignment: CDR1 SQVTM and CDR2 ANQGSEA. As DNA, the CDR3 is TGCAGCGTTGATTCGGGACTAGCGGGAGCTTCTCTTGGGCAGTACTTC. Residues: CSVDSGLAGASLGQYF.

The chain joins TRBV7-9 to TRBJ1-3; D not certain. Germline loops: CDR1 SEHNR, CDR2 FQNEAQ (reference sequence). Deletions cut 5 bases from V and 3 bases from J, with 17 bases between. CDR3 length: 16 amino acids. The CDR3 DNA sequence: TGTGCCAGCAGCCCCCCTGTGGATGCTCTTGGAAACACCATATATTTT. Translated, it gives CASSPPVDALGNTIYF.